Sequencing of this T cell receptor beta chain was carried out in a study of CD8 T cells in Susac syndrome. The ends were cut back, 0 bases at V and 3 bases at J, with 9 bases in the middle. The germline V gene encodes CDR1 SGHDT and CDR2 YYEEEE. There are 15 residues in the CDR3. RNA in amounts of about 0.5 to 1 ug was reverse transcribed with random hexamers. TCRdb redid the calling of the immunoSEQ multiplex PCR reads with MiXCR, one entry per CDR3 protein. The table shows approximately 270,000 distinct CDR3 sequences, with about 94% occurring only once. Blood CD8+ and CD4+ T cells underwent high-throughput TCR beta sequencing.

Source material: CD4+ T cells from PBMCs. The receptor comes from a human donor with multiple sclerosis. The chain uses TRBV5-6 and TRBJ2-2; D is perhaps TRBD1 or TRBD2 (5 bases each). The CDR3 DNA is TGTGCCAGCAGCTTGGTGGGGGAATACACCGGGGAGCTGTTTTTT. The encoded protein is CASSLVGEYTGELFF.